The 5 T cell receptor beta chains given below trace back to one sample, sequenced in a study of blood T cells in healthy people across ages (dated by TCRdb to the mid-2010s). Libraries were made using 5' RACE. The instrument given in TCRdb is Illumina HiSeq 2500. The second PCR ran for about 6 to 12 cycles and used a J-beta primer mix along with a sample-barcoded 5' primer. The public reads were run again by TCRdb, first through fastp at Q25 and then through MiXCR, and only productive beta chains were kept. Rows with a matching CDR3 protein are joined into one entry that keeps the most common DNA and genes. Recorded for this sample are 1.5 million to 2 million distinct CDR3 sequences; 49% of them occurred a single time. Less than 2.5% of the sample goes to the ten largest clones. The sample comprised blood. The receptors were gathered from a woman between 35 and 50 years old in good health.

The chain couples TRBV7-9 to TRBJ2-7; 8 nucleotides agree with TRBD1. This CDR3 has 16 residues. The V and J ends lost 5 bases and 7 bases, in that order; junction bases with no gene match: 16. Looked up from germline, CDR1 is SEHNR and CDR2 is FQNEAQ (reference sequence). CDR3 nucleotide sequence: TGTGCCAGCAGCCGCGATAAATGGACAGGGTTAAATGAGCAGTACTTC. Amino acid sequence: CASSRDKWTGLNEQYF.

V and J are TRBV4-1 and TRBJ2-7; 7 bases line up with TRBD1. This CDR3 is built from 15 residues. V shed 3 bases, J shed 2 bases, and the junction held 7 bases outside the gene matches. Germline V lookup: CDR1 MGHRA, CDR2 YSYEKL. CDR3 sequence: CASSQFLRGPYEQYF. CDR3 bases: TGCGCCAGCAGCCAGTTTTTAAGGGGGCCCTACGAGCAGTACTTC.

As concerns this clonotype: One end of the junction varies from germline; a read error may be responsible. The chain recombines TRBV7-7 with TRBJ2-7; no clear D gene. The J call is doubtful: the DNA matches TRBJ2-5 better. The CDR3 consists of 13 residues. Germline V gene sequence: CDR1 SSHAT, CDR2 FNYEAQ (reference sequence). CDR3 coding DNA: TGTGCTAGCAGCTTAATAGTTTCCGAGACCCAGTACTTC. It specifies CASSLIVSETQYF.

The J gene is TRBJ1-6, the V gene TRBV6-1, with TRBD1 identical over 8 bases. The CDR3 has 18 amino acids. V trimming: 4 bases; J trimming: 3 bases; junction bases outside the gene matches: 11. Germline V gene lookup returns CDR1 MNHNS and CDR2 SASEGT. The CDR3 DNA reads TGTGCCAGCAGTGGGAACCGGGACAGGAAGAACTATAATTCACCCCTCCACTTT. The encoded protein is CASSGNRDRKNYNSPLHF.

The genes are TRBV28 and TRBJ1-2; tentatively, D is TRBD1 (6 bases). Trimming left V 6 bases short and J 8 bases short, with 19 bases between. This CDR3 contains 14 residues. Germline CDR1 and CDR2: MDHEN and SYDVKM. The CDR3 region has the DNA TGTGCCAGCAGCCCACCCGGGGGCGCTTGGGGCTACACCTTC. Amino acid sequence: CASSPPGGAWGYTF.